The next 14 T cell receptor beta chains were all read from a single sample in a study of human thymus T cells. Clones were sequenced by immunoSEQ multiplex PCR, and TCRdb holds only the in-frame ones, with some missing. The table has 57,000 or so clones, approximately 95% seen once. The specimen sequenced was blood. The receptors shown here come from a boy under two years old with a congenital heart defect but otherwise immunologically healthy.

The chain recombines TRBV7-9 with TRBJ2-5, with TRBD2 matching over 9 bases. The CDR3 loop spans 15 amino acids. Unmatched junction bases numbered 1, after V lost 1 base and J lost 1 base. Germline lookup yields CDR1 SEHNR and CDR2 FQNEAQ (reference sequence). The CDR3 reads CASSLGRGGQETQYF. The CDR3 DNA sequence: TGTGCCAGCAGCTTAGGGCGGGGGGGCCAAGAGACCCAGTACTTC.

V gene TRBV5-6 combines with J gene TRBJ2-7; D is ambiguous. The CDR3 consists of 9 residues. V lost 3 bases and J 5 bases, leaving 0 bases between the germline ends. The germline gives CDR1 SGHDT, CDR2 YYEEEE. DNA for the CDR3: TGTGCCAGCAGCTACGAGCAGTACTTC. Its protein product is CASSYEQYF.

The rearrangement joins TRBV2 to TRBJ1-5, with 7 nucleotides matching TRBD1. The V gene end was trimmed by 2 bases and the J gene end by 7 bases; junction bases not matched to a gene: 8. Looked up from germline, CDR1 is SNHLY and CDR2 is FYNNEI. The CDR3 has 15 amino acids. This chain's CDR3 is CASSERRGRGQPQHF. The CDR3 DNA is TGTGCCAGCAGTGAACGGAGGGGGCGAGGGCAGCCCCAGCATTTT.

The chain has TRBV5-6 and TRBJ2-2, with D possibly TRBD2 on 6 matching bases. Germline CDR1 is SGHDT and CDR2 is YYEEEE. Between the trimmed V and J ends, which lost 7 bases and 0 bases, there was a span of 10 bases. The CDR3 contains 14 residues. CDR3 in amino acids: CASLRDSNTGELFF. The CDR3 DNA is TGTGCCAGCCTTAGGGACTCGAACACCGGGGAGCTGTTTTTT.

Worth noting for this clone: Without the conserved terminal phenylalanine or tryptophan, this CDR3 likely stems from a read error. The CDR3 here is CASSPDSREQYL. The CDR3 DNA reads as TGTGCCAGCAGCCCCGATTCTAGGGAGCAGTACCTC. The rearrangement links TRBV7-2 to TRBJ2-7, with D uncertain. The CDR3 extends over 12 amino acids. Germline-derived CDR1 and CDR2 are SGHTA and FQGNSA. Between the trimmed V and J ends, which lost 5 bases and 7 bases, there was a span of 12 bases.

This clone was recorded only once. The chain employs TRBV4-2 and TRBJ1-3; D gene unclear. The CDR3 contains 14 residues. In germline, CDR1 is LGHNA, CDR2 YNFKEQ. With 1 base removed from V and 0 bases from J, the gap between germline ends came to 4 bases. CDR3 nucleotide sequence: TGTGCCAGCAGCCAAGGGCACTCTGGAAACACCATATATTTT. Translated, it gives CASSQGHSGNTIYF.

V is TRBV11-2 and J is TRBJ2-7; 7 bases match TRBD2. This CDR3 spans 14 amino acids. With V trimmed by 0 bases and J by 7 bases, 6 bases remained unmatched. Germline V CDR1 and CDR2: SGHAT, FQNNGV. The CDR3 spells CASSLERESREQYF. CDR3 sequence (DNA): TGTGCCAGCAGCTTAGAGCGGGAGAGTCGGGAGCAGTACTTC.

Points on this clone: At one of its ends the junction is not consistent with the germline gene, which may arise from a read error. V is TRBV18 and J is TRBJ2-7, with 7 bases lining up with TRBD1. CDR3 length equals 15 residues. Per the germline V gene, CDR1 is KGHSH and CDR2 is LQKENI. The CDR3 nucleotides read TGTGCCAGCTCATCACCCCGGACAGGCCCCTACGAGCAGTACTTC. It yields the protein CASSSPRTGPYEQYF. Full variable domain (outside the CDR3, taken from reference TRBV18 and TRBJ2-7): NAGVMQNPRHLVRRRGQEARLRCSPMKGHSHVYWYRQLPEEGLKFMVYLQKENIIDESGMPKERFSAEFPKEGPSILRIQQVVRGDSAAYFCASSSPRTGPYEQYFGPGTRLTVT.

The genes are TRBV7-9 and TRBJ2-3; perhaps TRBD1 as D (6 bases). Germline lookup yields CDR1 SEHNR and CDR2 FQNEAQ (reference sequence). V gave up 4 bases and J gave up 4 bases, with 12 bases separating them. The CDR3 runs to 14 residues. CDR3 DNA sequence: TGTGCCAGCAGCTCACTACAGGGACCAGATACGCAGTATTTT. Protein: CASSSLQGPDTQYF.

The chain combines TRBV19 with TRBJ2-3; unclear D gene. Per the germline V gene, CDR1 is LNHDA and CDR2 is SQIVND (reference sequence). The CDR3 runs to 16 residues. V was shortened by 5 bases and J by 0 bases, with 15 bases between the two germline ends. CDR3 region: CASSVDGFSSTDTQYF. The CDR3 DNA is TGTGCCAGTAGTGTTGATGGGTTTTCTAGCACAGATACGCAGTATTTT.

The CDR3 DNA sequence: TGTGCCAGCAGCCCTACTAGCCTTTTTAGTACAGATACGCAGTATTTT. This encodes CASSPTSLFSTDTQYF. This chain joins TRBV9 and TRBJ2-3, with TRBD2 as a possible D gene (6 bases). Germline CDR1 SGDLS, CDR2 YYNGEE. Between the trimmed V and J ends, which lost 4 bases and 3 bases, there was a span of 18 bases. CDR3 length: 16 amino acids.

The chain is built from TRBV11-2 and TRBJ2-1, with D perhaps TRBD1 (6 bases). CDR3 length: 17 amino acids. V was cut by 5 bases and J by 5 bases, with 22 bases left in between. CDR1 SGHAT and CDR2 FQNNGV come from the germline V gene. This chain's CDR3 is CASSLRSQGSGHNEQFF. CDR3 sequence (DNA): TGTGCCAGCAGCCTTCGTTCACAGGGTTCTGGACACAATGAGCAGTTCTTC.

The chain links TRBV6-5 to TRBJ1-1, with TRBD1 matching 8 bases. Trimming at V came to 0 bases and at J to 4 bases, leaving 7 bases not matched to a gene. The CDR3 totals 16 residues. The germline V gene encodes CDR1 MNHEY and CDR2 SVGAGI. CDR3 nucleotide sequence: TGTGCCAGCAGTTACTCCGGACAGGGTGTAGGCACTGAAGCTTTCTTT. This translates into CASSYSGQGVGTEAFF.

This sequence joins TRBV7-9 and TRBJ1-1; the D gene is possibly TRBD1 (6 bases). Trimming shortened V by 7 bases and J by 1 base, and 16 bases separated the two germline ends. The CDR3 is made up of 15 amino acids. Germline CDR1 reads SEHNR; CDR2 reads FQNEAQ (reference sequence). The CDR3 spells CASTEGRGQNTEAFF. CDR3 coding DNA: TGTGCCAGCACCGAGGGGCGGGGACAGAACACTGAAGCTTTCTTT.